This TCR beta chain was profiled in a study of cytomegalovirus exposure and HLA in healthy donors. About the study: Earlier results showed approximately 120 million unique TCR beta sequences derived from 150 million to 200 million T cells.

Overall study results and limits: In a later analysis, approximately 15,000 TCR beta sequences were associated with HLA alleles at 0.05 false discovery rate. Earlier results showed most TCR beta V segments being productive about 90% or about 30% of the time. Presence/absence analyses took donor sequencing depth as roughly uniform.

On this clone itself: Its antigen is still unknown. Germline is not matched at one junction end, which may reflect a read error.

60 Vbeta and 13 Jbeta primers were used in PCR. Here immunoSEQ multiplex PCR was the method, and the copy in TCRdb shows in-frame clones only, minus some. The sample comprises 99,000 or so clones, 70% to 80% of which are singletons, and over 2.5% rests with the top ten. This CDR3 spans 15 amino acids. From germline, CDR1 is SGHTA and CDR2 FQGNSA. The receptor comes from a male donor in good health and CMV-seropositive. The chain links TRBV7-2 to TRBJ1-1; D uncertain. The specimen was PBMCs. The CDR3 reads CASSLASGANSEAFF. The CDR3 coding sequence is TGTGCCAGCAGCTTAGCGTCGGGAGCGAACTCTGAAGCTTTCTTT.